This T cell receptor (beta chain) was documented in a study of regulatory T cells in long-lasting Graves disease. Findings and caveats of the study: Newly diagnosed patients shared more than 750 public clonotypes; persistent patients shared approximately 2,900. Favored gene segments in persistent disease were TRBV28, TRBJ1-2 and TRBJ2-5.

Arm-PCR of CDR3 regions and iRepertoire HTBI primers were the basis on which TCR beta libraries were built. Via MiXCR, TCRdb re-called the multiplex PCR reads, giving one row per CDR3 protein. The sample lists 620,000 or so distinct CDR3 sequences, 16% occurring once. From germline, CDR1 is SGHAT and CDR2 FQNNGV. The CDR3 runs to 15 residues. Unmatched junction bases numbered 10, after V lost 8 bases and J lost 3 bases. This clonotype appeared many times. Its specificity is unknown. Specified time point: newly diagnosed GD, antithyroid drugs for less than 3 months. Generation of the TCR library employed RNA extracted from PBMCs. As a group, patients came from one endocrinology department in Xi'an, China. These records were also assigned to another study, of T cells in Graves' hyperthyroidism and ophthalmopathy. This second study notes: Stable hyperthyroidism was told apart from ophthalmopathy by a model built on 13 V-J features.

The sequencing here drew on peripheral blood mononuclear cells (PBMCs), taken at new diagnosis, from a patient treated with antithyroid drugs. The chain recombines TRBV11-2 with TRBJ2-1; 7 nucleotides align to TRBD1. The receptor was isolated from a woman between 25 and 40 years old with Graves disease. Written as DNA, the CDR3 is TGTGCCAGCGCCCGACAGGGTCGGGTCTACAATGAGCAGTTCTTC. This codes for CASARQGRVYNEQFF. The variable domain in full, with the rest retrieved from reference TRBV11-2 and TRBJ2-1, is EAGVAQSPRYKIIEKRQSVAFWCNPISGHATLYWYQQILGQGPKLLIQFQNNGVVDDSQLPKDRFSAERLKGVDSTLKIQPAKLEDSAVYLCASARQGRVYNEQFFGPGTRLTVL.